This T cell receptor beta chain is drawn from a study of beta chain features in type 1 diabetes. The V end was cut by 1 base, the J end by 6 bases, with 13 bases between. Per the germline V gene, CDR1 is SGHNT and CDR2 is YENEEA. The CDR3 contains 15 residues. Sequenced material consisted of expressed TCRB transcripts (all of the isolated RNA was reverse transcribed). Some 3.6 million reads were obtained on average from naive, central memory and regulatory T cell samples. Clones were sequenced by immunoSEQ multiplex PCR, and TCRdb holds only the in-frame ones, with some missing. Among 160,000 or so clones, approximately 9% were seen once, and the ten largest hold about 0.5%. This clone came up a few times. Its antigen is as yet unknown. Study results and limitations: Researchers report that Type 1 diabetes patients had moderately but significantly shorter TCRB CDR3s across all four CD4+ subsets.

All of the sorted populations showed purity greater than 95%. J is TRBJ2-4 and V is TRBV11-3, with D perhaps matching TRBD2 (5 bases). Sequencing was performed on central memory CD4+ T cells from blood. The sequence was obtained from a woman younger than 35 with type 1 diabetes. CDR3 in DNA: TGTGCCAGCAGCTTAGCACGAGGGTGGGGAAACATTCAGTACTTC. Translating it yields CASSLARGWGNIQYF. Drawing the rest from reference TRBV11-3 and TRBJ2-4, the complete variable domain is EAGVVQSPRYKIIEKKQPVAFWCNPISGHNTLYWYLQNLGQGPELLIRYENEEAVDDSQLPKDRFSAERLKGVDSTLKIQPAELGDSAVYLCASSLARGWGNIQYFGAGTRLSVL.